The T cell receptor beta chain described here comes from a study of monozygotic twins with inflammatory bowel disease. The CDR3 is 13 amino acids. Germline assignment: CDR1 MNHEY and CDR2 SVGEGT. TCRdb reprocessed the 5' RACE reads and keeps a single row for each CDR3 protein, giving no DNA. This sample's clone table lists approximately 400,000 distinct CDR3 sequences. The sequenced sample was blood. The chain couples TRBV6-2 or TRBV6-3 to TRBJ1-5. The source is a human donor with ulcerative colitis or Crohn's disease, or a healthy co-twin of an affected twin (not recorded which). The CDR3 loop reads CASSWALAQPQHF.